This T cell receptor (beta chain) was sequenced for a study of Ad26.COV2.S vaccination and SARS-CoV-2 variants. Across the study: Donor was in the COV1001 Ad26.COV2.S trial arm.

Using immunoSEQ multiplex PCR, the repertoire was profiled, and TCRdb retains in-frame clones only, with some absent. The table has 350,000 to 400,000 clones, 80% to 90% seen once. Treatment indicated: roughly 19 received Ad26.COV2.S at low or high dose, single or two shots; several received placebo; per-sample allocation not given. Collection of samples fell on day 63 after the first vaccine or placebo injection. This receptor was taken from a person aged 18 to 65 who received the Ad26.COV2.S COVID-19 vaccine or a placebo. The sequencing here drew on peripheral blood, taken in a trial of Ad26.COV2.S vaccine versus placebo.

The DNA for the CDR3 is TGTGCCAGCAGTACGACAGGGGAGTTGGCAGATACGCAGTATTTT. Protein sequence: CASSTTGELADTQYF. The chain employs TRBV27 and TRBJ2-3; 8 bases line up with TRBD1. V dropped 5 bases and J dropped 4; count of bases not matched to a gene: 8. This CDR3 is 15 amino acids long. Germline loops: CDR1 MNHEY, CDR2 SMNVEV (reference sequence).